The clone carrying this TCR beta chain has a single count. Per the authors' pipeline: Estimation of nucleated cell counts relied on the amplification of reference gene primers. TCRdb's table, derived via immunoSEQ multiplex PCR, lists solely in-frame clones and lacks some. V, J and clone size reflect that table, while D and trimming were determined from the DNA. The table has about 59,000 clones, 70% to 85% seen once. The data were obtained in a study of blood T cell repertoires in COVID-19. The CDR3 is made up of 12 amino acids. The germline V gene has CDR1 SGHTA and CDR2 FQGNSA. Trimming pared 0 bases from V and 9 bases from J, leaving 6 bases between.

The chain carries TRBV7-2 and TRBJ2-1; D remains ambiguous. Sequencing used peripheral blood. The TCR originated in a human donor in a cohort sampled during active COVID-19. This chain's CDR3 is CASSLAGFEQFF. The CDR3 DNA reads as TGTGCCAGCAGCTTAGCCGGGTTTGAGCAGTTCTTC.